This entry lists 22 T cell receptor beta chains sequenced from one sample in a study of cytomegalovirus exposure and HLA in healthy donors. Measured with immunoSEQ multiplex PCR; TCRdb has only the in-frame clones, and not every one. The repertoire consists of 250,000 to 300,000 clones, with 80% to 90% occurring once and the leading ten covering roughly 1%. What was sequenced was PBMCs. Source of these receptors: a woman under 30 in good health and CMV-seronegative.

The chain recombines TRBV10-3 with TRBJ1-2, with D possibly matching TRBD1 (5 bases). Germline CDR1 is ENHRY and CDR2 is SYGVKD. This CDR3 has 13 residues. V was cut by 7 bases and J by 0 bases, with 9 bases left in between. This chain's CDR3 is CAIIGDSNYGYTF. The CDR3 DNA reads as TGTGCCATCATCGGGGACTCTAACTATGGCTACACCTTC.

This clone showed up just a few times. The chain recombines TRBV15 with TRBJ2-7; 9 bases are a match to TRBD1. Trimming cost V 2 bases and J 5 bases; bases outside gene matches: 4. The CDR3 totals 14 residues. Per germline, CDR1 LNHNV and CDR2 YYDKDF (reference sequence). The CDR3 region has the DNA TGTGCCACCAGCAGACGGGACAGGGTCAACGAGCAGTACTTC. Encoded protein: CATSRRDRVNEQYF.

The chain links TRBV11-2 to TRBJ2-5; tentative D call: TRBD1 (5 bases). The V end was cut by 3 bases, the J end by 3 bases, with 11 bases between. CDR3 length equals 14 residues. CDR1 is SGHAT and CDR2 is FQNNGV in the germline V gene. The CDR3 nucleotides are TGTGCCAGCAGCTTGGGGCTCGTAGAAGAGACCCAGTACTTC. Amino acids: CASSLGLVEETQYF.

This rearrangement joins TRBV18 to TRBJ2-7; the D is unclear. The CDR3 runs 14 residues. Germline V lookup: CDR1 KGHSH, CDR2 LQKENI. V was pared by 3 bases and J by 2 bases, with 11 bases between. The CDR3 sequence: CASSPPTHAYEQYF. Written as DNA, the CDR3 is TGTGCCAGCTCACCTCCGACACACGCCTACGAGCAGTACTTC.

This chain uses TRBV7-3 with TRBJ2-1, with 9 bases aligning to TRBD2. In germline, CDR1 is SGHTA, CDR2 FQGTGA. This CDR3 has 15 residues. Unmatched junction bases numbered 11, after V lost 5 bases and J lost 9 bases. The chain's CDR3 is CASSTGAGGRSEQFF. CDR3 sequence (DNA): TGTGCCAGCAGCACCGGAGCGGGGGGCCGGAGTGAGCAGTTCTTC.

The rearrangement uses TRBV7-2 and TRBJ1-2, with 8 bases fitting TRBD1. Germline V gene sequence: CDR1 SGHTA, CDR2 FQGNSA. V dropped 4 bases and J dropped 5; count of bases not matched to a gene: 6. This CDR3 is built from 14 residues. DNA of the CDR3: TGTGCCAGCAGCTCGAACACAGGGGGATATGGCTACACCTTC. Protein sequence: CASSSNTGGYGYTF.

The rearrangement uses TRBV29-1 and TRBJ1-1, with 9 positions matching TRBD1. V lost 3 bases, J lost 6 bases, and 8 bases stayed unmatched. Germline V gene data show CDR1 as SQVTM and CDR2 as ANQGSEA. The CDR3 runs to 14 residues. CDR3 in DNA: TGCAGCGTTGACCTCGGGACAGGGATTCCTGAAGCTTTCTTT. This translates into CSVDLGTGIPEAFF. Complete variable domain (other parts from reference TRBV29-1 and TRBJ1-1): SAVISQKPSRDICQRGTSLTIQCQVDSQVTMMFWYRQQPGQSLTLIATANQGSEATYESGFVIDKFPISRPNLTFSTLTVSNMSPEDSSIYLCSVDLGTGIPEAFFGQGTRLTVV.

The J gene is TRBJ1-2, the V gene TRBV9, with 9 bases identical to TRBD1. After removal of 3 bases from V and 4 bases from J, the junction contained 4 bases not matched to a gene. The CDR3 contains 14 residues. CDR1 is SGDLS, CDR2 YYNGEE, per germline. The chain's CDR3 is CASSGLTGGYGYTF. Written as DNA, the CDR3 is TGTGCCAGCAGCGGACTGACAGGGGGCTATGGCTACACCTTC. The variable domain in full, completed from reference TRBV9 and TRBJ1-2, reads DSGVTQTPKHLITATGQRVTLRCSPRSGDLSVYWYQQSLDQGLQFLIQYYNGEERAKGNILERFSAQQFPDLHSELNLSSLELGDSALYFCASSGLTGGYGYTFGSGTRLTVV.

The J gene is TRBJ1-2, the V gene TRBV7-9; 7 bases match TRBD1. CDR1 and CDR2 from the germline V gene are SEHNR and FQNEAQ (reference sequence). J gave up 2 bases and V 4 bases, and 7 bases lay outside the gene matches. The CDR3 runs to 15 residues. The CDR3 nucleotides read TGTGCCAGCAGCTCGTACAGGGGACGGAACTATGGCTACACCTTC. This codes for CASSSYRGRNYGYTF.

This clone turned up a few times. The rearrangement joins TRBV6-5 to TRBJ1-1; D possibly corresponds to TRBD1 (5 bases). This CDR3 is 13 amino acids long. The ends were cut back, 5 bases at V and 1 base at J, with 8 bases in the middle. Germline CDR1 MNHEY, CDR2 SVGAGI. CDR3 nucleotide sequence: TGTGCCAGCAGTATGACAGCGAACACTGAAGCTTTCTTT. Protein product: CASSMTANTEAFF.

CDR3 amino acids: CASSPLREGGNQPQHF. In DNA, the CDR3 is TGTGCCAGCAGTCCGTTGAGGGAGGGGGGAAATCAGCCCCAGCATTTT. The V call is TRBV6-6, the J call TRBJ1-5, with D perhaps matching TRBD1 (6 bases). CDR1 and CDR2 from the germline V gene are MNHNY and SVGAGI (reference sequence). The CDR3 runs 16 residues. V gave up 5 bases and J gave up 4 bases, with 18 bases separating them.

This chain uses TRBV7-2 with TRBJ1-4; D is perhaps TRBD1 (5 bases). V was trimmed by 5 bases and J by 5 bases, leaving 15 bases between them. CDR1 and CDR2 (germline): SGHTA, FQGNSA. This CDR3 comprises 15 residues. The DNA for the CDR3 is TGTGCCAGCAGCCGGGGGGTAGGATCCAATGAAAAACTGTTTTTT. Translated, it gives CASSRGVGSNEKLFF.

This clone was detected once. The chain carries TRBV9 and TRBJ2-3; perhaps TRBD2 as D (6 bases). CDR1 is SGDLS, CDR2 YYNGEE, per germline. V was cut by 3 bases and J by 5 bases, with 7 bases left in between. CDR3 length: 12 amino acids. CDR3 amino acids: CASSAAGDTQYF. CDR3 in DNA: TGTGCCAGCAGCGCAGCGGGAGATACGCAGTATTTT.

The chain joins TRBV7-9 to TRBJ1-5, with 8 bases fitting TRBD1. Germline lookup yields CDR1 SEHNR and CDR2 FQNEAQ (reference sequence). The CDR3 is 15 residues long. After removal of 5 bases from V and 4 bases from J, the junction contained 7 bases not matched to a gene. The CDR3 loop reads CASSPRTGTNQPQHF. CDR3 DNA sequence: TGTGCCAGCAGCCCCCGGACAGGGACTAATCAGCCCCAGCATTTT.

This chain uses TRBV5-8 with TRBJ2-1; 11 bases align to TRBD2. Losses at the gene ends were 3 bases for V and 4 bases for J; bases not matched to a gene: 6. The germline CDR1 and CDR2 sequences are SGHTS and YDEGEE. This CDR3 has 16 amino acids. The CDR3: CASSYRTSGLYNEQFF. The DNA for the CDR3 is TGTGCCAGCAGCTACCGGACTAGCGGGCTTTACAATGAGCAGTTCTTC.

This rearrangement joins TRBV25-1 to TRBJ1-1; no clear D gene. Trimming removed 4 bases from V and 6 bases from J, with 21 bases in between. This CDR3 spans 16 amino acids. Germline assignment: CDR1 MGHDK and CDR2 SYGVNS. The CDR3 region is CASSAHTRTAYPEAFF. The CDR3 coding sequence is TGTGCCAGCAGTGCCCACACAAGGACTGCGTACCCTGAAGCTTTCTTT.

The chain links TRBV4-1 to TRBJ2-7; 8 bases are a match to TRBD2. J lost 2 bases, V lost 1 base, and 10 bases had no gene match. This CDR3 comprises 17 residues. Germline-derived CDR1 and CDR2 are MGHRA and YSYEKL. CDR3 DNA: TGCGCCAGCAGCCAAGGGCCGGGGGGGATAGGCGCCTACGAGCAGTACTTC. It yields the protein CASSQGPGGIGAYEQYF.

The V gene is TRBV30, the J gene TRBJ1-2; D gene unclear. Trimming took 4 bases from V and 4 from J, leaving 10 bases between them. CDR3 length: 12 amino acids. CDR1 GTSNPN and CDR2 SVGIG come from the germline V gene (reference sequence). CDR3 DNA: TGTGCCTGGAAAGGGAGCGGCTATGGCTACACCTTC. Its translation: CAWKGSGYGYTF.

A single count supports this clone. The V call is TRBV27, the J call TRBJ2-7; TRBD1 aligns across 7 bases. Germline CDR1 and CDR2: MNHEY and SMNVEV (reference sequence). CDR3 length equals 16 residues. V dropped 5 bases and J dropped 1; count of bases not matched to a gene: 11. The CDR3, as DNA: TGTGCCAGCAGTCCCGGGGACAGTACTGGTTCCTACGAGCAGTACTTC. Its translation: CASSPGDSTGSYEQYF.

The chain employs TRBV30 and TRBJ1-1; TRBD1 is a possible D gene (6 bases). Germline lookup yields CDR1 GTSNPN and CDR2 SVGIG (reference sequence). V lost 1 base and J 3 bases, leaving 12 bases between the germline ends. This CDR3 region has 14 residues. The CDR3 here is CAWSGGPLHTEAFF. The CDR3 bases are TGTGCCTGGAGTGGGGGGCCACTCCACACTGAAGCTTTCTTT.

The genes are TRBV7-9 and TRBJ1-4, with a weak D call TRBD1 (5 bases). CDR3 length: 15 amino acids. Germline V gene sequence: CDR1 SEHNR, CDR2 FQNEAQ (reference sequence). With 1 base removed from V and 5 bases from J, the gap between germline ends came to 11 bases. CDR3 DNA sequence: TGTGCCAGCAGCTTAGGCGGGACCGAAAATGAAAAACTGTTTTTT. It specifies CASSLGGTENEKLFF.

J is TRBJ2-2 and V is TRBV7-7; 7 nucleotides agree with TRBD1. The germline gives CDR1 SSHAT, CDR2 FNYEAQ (reference sequence). This CDR3 comprises 15 residues. V shed 4 bases and J 1 base; nucleotides not matched to a gene: 3. CDR3 sequence: CASSSGTVNTGELFF. The CDR3 bases are TGTGCCAGCAGCTCAGGGACAGTGAACACCGGGGAGCTGTTTTTT. Full variable domain (remainder filled in from reference TRBV7-7 and TRBJ2-2): GAGVSQSPRYKVTKRGQDVTLRCDPISSHATLYWYQQALGQGPEFLTYFNYEAQPDKSGLPSDRFSAERPEGSISTLTIQRTEQRDSAMYRCASSSGTVNTGELFFGEGSRLTVL.